The rows below give T cell receptor beta chains drawn from one sample of a study of early T cells in non-severe SARS-CoV-2 infection. TCRdb re-derived calls from the 5' RACE reads in MiXCR, one entry per CDR3 protein. The repertoire has about 42,000 distinct CDR3 sequences, about 7% of them found once; the top ten carry around 4.5%. Sample: whole blood. The receptors originated from an adult who was a healthcare worker with PCR-confirmed SARS-CoV-2 infection or an uninfected control (not recorded which). Both conserved end residues are part of each CDR3. A D gene is named only where the DNA matches it firmly. The size of a clone is reported for some rows only, either as once, few or many, or as a class for expanded clones.

j_call: TRBJ1-2; clone_size: many; d_call: -; v_call: TRBV19; cdr3_aa: CASSMRGSNYGYTF; cdr3_nt: TGTGCCAGTAGTATGAGGGGATCAAACTATGGCTACACCTTC
j_call: TRBJ1-3; clone_size: -; d_call: -; v_call: TRBV4-1; cdr3_aa: CASSRGERQSGNTIYF; cdr3_nt: TGCGCCAGCAGCCGGGGCGAGCGGCAATCTGGAAACACCATATATTTT
j_call: TRBJ2-1; clone_size: many; d_call: TRBD2; v_call: TRBV12-5; cdr3_aa: CASGGPGGSSYNEQFF; cdr3_nt: TGTGCTAGTGGTGGCCCCGGGGGGAGCTCCTACAATGAGCAGTTCTTC
j_call: TRBJ2-7; clone_size: few; d_call: TRBD2; v_call: TRBV10-2; cdr3_aa: CASSEGSGGYEQYF; cdr3_nt: TGCGCCAGCAGTGAAGGCAGCGGGGGTTACGAGCAGTACTTC
j_call: TRBJ2-7; clone_size: many; d_call: TRBD1; v_call: TRBV10-1; cdr3_aa: CASSRTGLGEQYF; cdr3_nt: TGCGCCAGCAGTCGGACAGGCCTTGGGGAGCAGTACTTC
j_call: TRBJ2-5; clone_size: -; d_call: -; v_call: TRBV7-9; cdr3_aa: CASSFIPGETQYF; cdr3_nt: TGTGCCAGCAGTTTCATCCCTGGAGAGACCCAGTACTTC
j_call: TRBJ2-5; clone_size: many; d_call: -; v_call: TRBV5-5; cdr3_aa: CASSFNQETQYF; cdr3_nt: TGTGCCAGCAGCTTCAATCAAGAGACCCAGTACTTC
j_call: TRBJ2-7; clone_size: few; d_call: TRBD2; v_call: TRBV5-4; cdr3_aa: CASSSALAGASYEQYF; cdr3_nt: TGTGCCAGCAGCTCGGCCCTAGCGGGGGCCTCCTACGAGCAGTACTTC
j_call: TRBJ2-7; clone_size: many; d_call: -; v_call: TRBV11-2; cdr3_aa: CASSLDQIRLGYEQYF; cdr3_nt: TGTGCCAGCAGCTTAGATCAAATTAGACTAGGGTACGAGCAGTACTTC
j_call: TRBJ2-7; clone_size: few; d_call: TRBD1; v_call: TRBV3-1; cdr3_aa: CASSLPGTGRYEQYF; cdr3_nt: TGTGCCAGCAGCCTACCGGGGACAGGGCGCTACGAGCAGTACTTC
j_call: TRBJ1-5; clone_size: few; d_call: TRBD1; v_call: TRBV7-4; cdr3_aa: CASSPPDRNYQPQHF; cdr3_nt: TGTGCCAGCAGCCCCCCGGACAGGAACTATCAGCCCCAGCATTTT
j_call: TRBJ1-2; clone_size: many; d_call: -; v_call: TRBV29-1; cdr3_aa: CSVEGAGVGYGYTF; cdr3_nt: TGCAGCGTTGAAGGGGCAGGGGTCGGCTATGGCTACACCTTC
j_call: TRBJ2-2; clone_size: few; d_call: -; v_call: TRBV10-3; cdr3_aa: CAIAGDANTGELFF; cdr3_nt: TGTGCCATCGCAGGGGATGCGAACACCGGGGAGCTGTTTTTT
j_call: TRBJ1-2; clone_size: few; d_call: -; v_call: TRBV7-2; cdr3_aa: CASSLRELGYGYTF; cdr3_nt: TGTGCCAGCAGCTTAAGAGAACTTGGCTATGGCTACACCTTC
j_call: TRBJ1-4; clone_size: many; d_call: -; v_call: TRBV6-1; cdr3_aa: CASSQGSTNEKLFF; cdr3_nt: TGTGCCAGCAGTCAGGGGTCAACTAATGAAAAACTGTTTTTT
j_call: TRBJ2-1; clone_size: many; d_call: TRBD2; v_call: TRBV27; cdr3_aa: CASSLSVSGPRFF; cdr3_nt: TGTGCCAGCAGTTTATCGGTTAGCGGGCCCCGGTTCTTC
j_call: TRBJ2-7; clone_size: -; d_call: -; v_call: TRBV19; cdr3_aa: CASSRQGGTYEQYF; cdr3_nt: TGTGCCAGTAGTAGACAGGGAGGGACCTACGAGCAGTACTTC
j_call: TRBJ1-1; clone_size: few; d_call: -; v_call: TRBV18; cdr3_aa: CASSPSLGRGTEAFF; cdr3_nt: TGTGCCAGCTCACCATCATTAGGGAGGGGAACTGAAGCTTTCTTT
j_call: TRBJ1-1; clone_size: medium-sized; d_call: -; v_call: TRBV27; cdr3_aa: CASSLLAGSRAEAFF; cdr3_nt: TGTGCCAGCAGTTTATTAGCCGGGAGTAGGGCTGAAGCTTTCTTT
j_call: TRBJ2-2; clone_size: many; d_call: -; v_call: TRBV29-1; cdr3_aa: CSVAPDKNTGELFF; cdr3_nt: TGCAGCGTTGCGCCCGACAAGAACACCGGGGAGCTGTTTTTT
j_call: TRBJ2-1; clone_size: few; d_call: TRBD2; v_call: TRBV11-3; cdr3_aa: CASSGGTSGGPNEQFF; cdr3_nt: TGTGCCAGCAGCGGGGGGACTAGCGGGGGCCCCAATGAGCAGTTCTTC
j_call: TRBJ2-7; clone_size: few; d_call: TRBD1; v_call: TRBV10-2; cdr3_aa: CASSDPGQTPYEQYF; cdr3_nt: TGCGCCAGCAGTGACCCGGGACAGACTCCCTACGAGCAGTACTTC
j_call: TRBJ2-4; clone_size: few; d_call: TRBD2; v_call: TRBV5-4; cdr3_aa: CASSPGLAGGFKNIQYF; cdr3_nt: TGTGCCAGCAGCCCGGGACTAGCGGGGGGTTTCAAAAACATTCAGTACTTC
j_call: TRBJ2-3; clone_size: many; d_call: TRBD2; v_call: TRBV5-4; cdr3_aa: CASSFLLAGGRLDTQYF; cdr3_nt: TGTGCCAGCAGTTTCCTCCTAGCGGGAGGGCGATTAGATACGCAGTATTTT
j_call: TRBJ1-6; clone_size: many; d_call: -; v_call: TRBV5-1; cdr3_aa: CATSPGTPDNSPLHF; cdr3_nt: TGCGCCACCTCCCCCGGGACACCTGATAATTCACCCCTCCACTTT
j_call: TRBJ2-3; clone_size: -; d_call: -; v_call: TRBV12-3/TRBV12-4; cdr3_aa: CASTHGADTQYF; cdr3_nt: TGTGCCAGCACCCACGGCGCAGATACGCAGTATTTT
j_call: TRBJ2-7; clone_size: few; d_call: -; v_call: TRBV2; cdr3_aa: CASSVDSYEQYF; cdr3_nt: TGTGCCAGCAGTGTGGACAGCTACGAGCAGTACTTC
j_call: TRBJ2-3; clone_size: few; d_call: -; v_call: TRBV6-6; cdr3_aa: CASSYDGNTQYF; cdr3_nt: TGTGCCAGCAGTTACGATGGGAATACGCAGTATTTT
j_call: TRBJ2-7; clone_size: -; d_call: -; v_call: TRBV11-2; cdr3_aa: CASSPNYEQYF; cdr3_nt: TGTGCCAGCAGCCCCAACTACGAGCAGTACTTC
j_call: TRBJ2-5; clone_size: -; d_call: -; v_call: TRBV7-9; cdr3_aa: CASSRDTFSYQETQYF; cdr3_nt: TGTGCCAGCAGCCGGGACACCTTCTCGTACCAAGAGACCCAGTACTTC
j_call: TRBJ2-1; clone_size: many; d_call: -; v_call: TRBV24-1; cdr3_aa: CATRDSYNEQFF; cdr3_nt: TGTGCCACCAGAGACAGCTACAATGAGCAGTTCTTC
j_call: TRBJ2-3; clone_size: -; d_call: TRBD1; v_call: TRBV9; cdr3_aa: CASSVRQGSAADTQYF; cdr3_nt: TGTGCCAGCAGCGTACGACAGGGTTCGGCCGCAGATACGCAGTATTTT
j_call: TRBJ2-3; clone_size: few; d_call: TRBD2; v_call: TRBV18; cdr3_aa: CASSSQAGGLTDTQYF; cdr3_nt: TGTGCCAGCTCATCCCAAGCGGGGGGACTCACAGATACGCAGTATTTT
j_call: TRBJ1-1; clone_size: -; d_call: -; v_call: TRBV19; cdr3_aa: CASTLGPTRNTEAFF; cdr3_nt: TGTGCCAGTACCCTCGGACCTACCCGGAACACTGAAGCTTTCTTT
j_call: TRBJ1-5; clone_size: -; d_call: -; v_call: TRBV7-9; cdr3_aa: CASSFGADQPQHF; cdr3_nt: TGTGCCAGCAGCTTTGGGGCGGATCAGCCCCAGCATTTT
j_call: TRBJ1-1; clone_size: many; d_call: -; v_call: TRBV11-2; cdr3_aa: CASSLDLGAEAFF; cdr3_nt: TGTGCCAGCAGCTTAGATTTGGGGGCGGAAGCTTTCTTT
j_call: TRBJ2-5; clone_size: -; d_call: -; v_call: TRBV5-1; cdr3_aa: CASSLVLGQETQYF; cdr3_nt: TGCGCCAGCAGCTTGGTCTTAGGACAAGAGACCCAGTACTTC